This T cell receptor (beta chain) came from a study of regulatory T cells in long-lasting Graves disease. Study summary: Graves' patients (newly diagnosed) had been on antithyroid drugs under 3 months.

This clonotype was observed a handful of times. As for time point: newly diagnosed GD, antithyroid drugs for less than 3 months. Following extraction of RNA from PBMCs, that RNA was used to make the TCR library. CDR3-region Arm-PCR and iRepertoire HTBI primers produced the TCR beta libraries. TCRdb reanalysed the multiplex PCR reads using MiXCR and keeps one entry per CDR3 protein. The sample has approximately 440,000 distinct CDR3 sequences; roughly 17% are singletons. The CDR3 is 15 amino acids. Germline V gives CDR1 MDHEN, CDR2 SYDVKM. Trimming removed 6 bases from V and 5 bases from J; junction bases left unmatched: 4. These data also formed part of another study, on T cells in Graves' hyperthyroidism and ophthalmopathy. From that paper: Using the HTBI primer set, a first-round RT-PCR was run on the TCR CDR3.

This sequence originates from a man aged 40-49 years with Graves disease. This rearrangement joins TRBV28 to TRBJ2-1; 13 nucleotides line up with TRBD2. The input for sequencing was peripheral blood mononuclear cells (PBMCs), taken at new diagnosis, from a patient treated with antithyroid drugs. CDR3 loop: CASRQTSGRNNEQFF. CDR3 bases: TGTGCCAGCAGACAGACTAGCGGGAGGAACAATGAGCAGTTCTTC. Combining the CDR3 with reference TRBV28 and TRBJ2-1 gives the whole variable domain DVKVTQSSRYLVKRTGEKVFLECVQDMDHENMFWYRQDPGLGLRLIYFSYDVKMKEKGDIPEGYSVSREKKERFSLILESASTNQTSMYLCASRQTSGRNNEQFFGPGTRLTVL.